Listed here are 6 T cell receptor beta chains from one sample, sequenced in a study of cytomegalovirus exposure and HLA in healthy donors. It was with 60 Vbeta and 13 Jbeta primers that the PCR ran. The assay was immunoSEQ multiplex PCR, and TCRdb's table has in-frame clones only and misses some. The profile covers 110,000 to 150,000 clones, with about three quarters appearing a single time and approximately 1.5% taken by the ten largest. Specimen: PBMCs. The source of these receptors is a woman in her twenties or thirties in good health and CMV-seronegative.

This clone was picked up one time. The chain uses TRBV19 and TRBJ1-1; 8 bases fit TRBD1. The V gene's germline CDR1 is LNHDA and CDR2 SQIVND (reference sequence). The CDR3 runs 13 residues. The V segment lost 8 bases and the J segment 8 bases; nucleotides outside the gene matches: 10. Here the CDR3 reads CASWDRNLEEAFF. The DNA for the CDR3 is TGTGCCAGTTGGGACAGGAACCTTGAGGAAGCTTTCTTT.

The DNA for the CDR3 is TGCACCAGCAGCCAAGGGACTAGCGGGGGGGGCACAGATACGCAGTATTTT. Translation gives CTSSQGTSGGGTDTQYF. The V call is TRBV1, the J call TRBJ2-3; TRBD2, the D gene given by the table, was not confirmed from the DNA. TRBV1 is marked as a pseudogene. There are 17 residues in the CDR3.

The chain employs TRBV15 and TRBJ2-7; 9 bases map to TRBD1. The J segment lost 4 bases and the V segment lost 0 bases, leaving 7 bases of the junction unmatched. The germline gives CDR1 LNHNV, CDR2 YYDKDF (reference sequence). This CDR3 spans 16 amino acids. The CDR3 nucleotides are TGTGCCACCAGCAGAGAAGCCGGGACAGGGTTATACGAGCAGTACTTC. Translated: CATSREAGTGLYEQYF.

V is TRBV7-8 and J is TRBJ1-5; 7 bases match TRBD1. The V and J ends lost 5 bases and 0 bases, in that order; junction bases with no gene match: 10. The CDR3 sequence is 17 residues long. The germline CDR1 and CDR2 sequences are SGHVS and FQNEAQ. The CDR3 region has the DNA TGTGCCAGCAGCAAGACAGGGCGAACTTATAGCAATCAGCCCCAGCATTTT. It specifies CASSKTGRTYSNQPQHF. Variable domain in full (rest from reference TRBV7-8 and TRBJ1-5): GAGVSQSPRYKVAKRGQDVALRCDPISGHVSLFWYQQALGQGPEFLTYFQNEAQLDKSGLPSDRFFAERPEGSVSTLKIQRTQQEDSAVYLCASSKTGRTYSNQPQHFGDGTRLSIL.

The chain carries TRBV29-1 and TRBJ1-2, with TRBD1 matching over 11 bases. CDR3 length equals 15 residues. Germline lookup yields CDR1 SQVTM and CDR2 ANQGSEA. V was pared by 6 bases and J by 5 bases, with 11 bases of the junction left unmatched. The CDR3 coding sequence is TGCAGCGTCCAAGCAGGGACAGGGGGGGGGTATGGCTACACCTTC. It translates to CSVQAGTGGGYGYTF.

The J gene is TRBJ2-7, the V gene TRBV5-1; TRBD1 agrees at 9 bases. The CDR3 runs 14 residues. Germline CDR1 reads SGHRS; CDR2 reads YFSETQ. Trimming cost V 4 bases and J 4 bases; bases outside gene matches: 6. The CDR3 nucleotides read TGCGCCAGCAGCCTAGGGACAGGGAGGTACGAGCAGTACTTC. Residues: CASSLGTGRYEQYF.